This TCR beta chain was sequenced in a study of shared clonotypes between healthy human individuals. Assay: immunoSEQ multiplex PCR; the TCRdb copy retains only in-frame clones and omits some. The data contain approximately 2,300,000 clones, roughly 92% of them seen just once; the ten biggest clones take up 0.37%. V shed 2 bases and J shed 10 bases, with 18 bases lying between them. CDR1 and CDR2 from the germline V gene are SEHNR and FQNEAQ (reference sequence). This CDR3 has 15 residues. This chain joins TRBV7-9 and TRBJ2-1; TRBD2 might be the D (5 bases). The clonotype originates from a man aged 18 to 35 in good health. Some clones in this sample may be carry-over from other donors' samples. Sequencing used naive CD4+ T cells from PBMCs. The subset denotes: CD45RA+ positively selected. CDR3 sequence reads: CASSLPRLQPGEQFF. CDR3 coding DNA: TGTGCCAGCAGCTTACCGAGGCTCCAGCCGGGGGAGCAGTTCTTC.